The 30 T cell receptor beta chains in this list originate from one sample, sequenced in a study of early T cells in non-severe SARS-CoV-2 infection. TCRdb processed the 5' RACE reads anew with MiXCR; each CDR3 protein has one entry. The table shows some 39,000 distinct CDR3 sequences, with around 3.6% occurring only once. The sequenced sample was whole blood. Receptor source: an adult who was a healthcare worker with PCR-confirmed SARS-CoV-2 infection or an uninfected control (not recorded which).

This clonotype was seen at least ten times. Sequence at one end of the junction differs from germline and may be a read error. The V and J genes are TRBV19 and TRBJ2-7, with TRBD1 matching 7 bases. The CDR3 has 12 amino acids. CDR1 LNHDA and CDR2 SQIVND come from the germline V gene (reference sequence). In DNA form, the CDR3 reads TGTGCCAGTAGTATAGGGGACAGCCGGATGCACTTC. It translates to CASSIGDSRMHF. Variable domain in full (rest from reference TRBV19 and TRBJ2-7): DGGITQSPKYLFRKEGQNVTLSCEQNLNHDAMYWYRQDPGQGLRLIYYSQIVNDFQKGDIAEGYSVSREKKESFPLTVTSAQKNPTAFYLCASSIGDSRMHFGPGTRLTVT.

This clonotype was detected many times. The chain is built from TRBV28 and TRBJ1-2; 7 nucleotides match TRBD1. This CDR3 has 12 residues. Per the germline V gene, CDR1 is MDHEN and CDR2 is SYDVKM. V shed 4 bases and J 6 bases; nucleotides not matched to a gene: 2. The CDR3 loop reads CASSSQGHGYTF. For the CDR3, the DNA is TGTGCCAGCAGTTCACAGGGGCATGGCTACACCTTC.

This clonotype was counted at least ten times. The rearrangement joins TRBV20-1 to TRBJ2-1; 12 bases agree with TRBD2. The V gene end was trimmed by 6 bases and the J gene end by 7 bases; junction bases not matched to a gene: 7. In germline, CDR1 is DFQATT, CDR2 SNEGSKA (reference sequence). There are 14 residues in the CDR3. This CDR3 is CSAWTSGITNEQFF. In DNA, the CDR3 is TGCAGTGCGTGGACTAGCGGGATAACAAATGAGCAGTTCTTC.

This clonotype was counted many times. The chain couples TRBV12-3 or TRBV12-4 to TRBJ1-3; D remains ambiguous. V was shortened by 5 bases and J by 9 bases, with 8 bases between the two germline ends. CDR3 size: 11 residues. CDR3 region: CASSPRSTIYF. Written as DNA, the CDR3 is TGTGCCAGCAGTCCCCGCAGCACCATATATTTT.

This clonotype was recorded many times. The rearrangement joins TRBV19 to TRBJ1-5; TRBD1 matches at 8 bases. The CDR3 sequence is 15 residues long. Per germline, CDR1 LNHDA and CDR2 SQIVND (reference sequence). V lost 8 bases, J lost 2 bases, and 8 bases stayed unmatched. The CDR3 DNA reads TGTGCCAGTGCACCTGACAGGGGCGGCAATCAGCCCCAGCATTTT. Residues: CASAPDRGGNQPQHF.

The chain links TRBV29-1 to TRBJ2-1; D perhaps matches TRBD1 (6 bases). The germline V gene encodes CDR1 SQVTM and CDR2 ANQGSEA. Trimming cost V 7 bases and J 5 bases, with 12 bases left between them. The CDR3 runs 12 residues. The CDR3 protein is CSANRAHNEQFF. CDR3 DNA sequence: TGCAGCGCGAACAGGGCGCACAATGAGCAGTTCTTC.

This clonotype occurred many times. The CDR3 nucleotides read TGTGCCACCAGCAGCCGTCAGGGGGCCACTGAAGCTTTCTTT. Protein: CATSSRQGATEAFF. The chain has TRBV15 and TRBJ1-1; 8 nucleotides agree with TRBD1. CDR1 and CDR2 (germline): LNHNV, YYDKDF (reference sequence). This CDR3 has 14 amino acids. J was trimmed by 4 bases and V by 3 bases; bases with no gene match: 4.

There are many counts of this clonotype. The chain joins TRBV12-3 or TRBV12-4 to TRBJ1-1, with D unresolved. Deletions cut 8 bases from V and 4 bases from J, with 8 bases between. The CDR3 totals 11 residues. CDR3 amino acids: CASSVGTEAFF. The CDR3 DNA reads TGTGCCAGCTCAGTCGGCACTGAAGCTTTCTTT.

The rearrangement uses TRBV6-2 or TRBV6-3 and TRBJ2-5, with D perhaps being TRBD1 or TRBD2 (7 bases each). Germline-derived CDR1 and CDR2 are MNHEY and SVGEGT. V lost 6 bases to trimming and J lost 2 bases, with 16 bases between them. The CDR3 totals 15 residues. The CDR3 spells CASSPGTAGQETQYF. DNA of the CDR3: TGTGCCAGCAGCCCCGGGACAGCGGGGCAAGAGACCCAGTACTTC.

This rearrangement joins TRBV19 to TRBJ2-2; D not certain. Germline CDR1 LNHDA, CDR2 SQIVND (reference sequence). Trimming pared 5 bases from V and 4 bases from J, leaving 14 bases between. This CDR3 region has 15 residues. CDR3 sequence: CASSLPTESTGELFF. CDR3 DNA: TGTGCCAGTAGTTTACCTACGGAGTCCACCGGGGAGCTGTTTTTT.

The table lists this clonotype with many counts. This chain joins TRBV13 and TRBJ2-3; 7 bases map to TRBD1. V lost 5 bases to trimming and J lost 3 bases; unmatched junction nucleotides: 8. CDR1 is PRHDT, CDR2 FYEKMQ, per germline (reference sequence). The CDR3 consists of 15 residues. As DNA, the CDR3 is TGTGCCAGCAGCGACAGGGACAGAAGGACAGATACGCAGTATTTT. This codes for CASSDRDRRTDTQYF.

This clonotype was counted at least ten times. The gene calls are TRBV4-1 and TRBJ2-5; 11 bases line up with TRBD2. J gave up 5 bases and V 5 bases, and 19 bases lay outside the gene matches. This CDR3 spans 19 amino acids. Germline CDR1 and CDR2: MGHRA and YSYEKL. The CDR3 sequence is CASSLREGISGRARETQYF. The DNA of the CDR3 is TGCGCCAGCAGCTTAAGGGAGGGGATTAGCGGGAGGGCCAGGGAGACCCAGTACTTC.

This clonotype has ten or more counts. The rearrangement links TRBV5-1 to TRBJ2-3; the match to TRBD1 covers 9 bases. Trimming removed 2 bases from V and 4 bases from J; junction bases left unmatched: 11. The CDR3 is 17 amino acids. Per the germline V gene, CDR1 is SGHRS and CDR2 is YFSETQ. The CDR3 bases are TGCGCCAGCAGCTTCCCCTCCGGGACAGGGTTCCCAGATACGCAGTATTTT. This gives the protein CASSFPSGTGFPDTQYF.

In its sample, this clonotype was seen many times. The chain employs TRBV3-1 and TRBJ1-6, with TRBD1 identical over 7 bases. V lost 4 bases and J lost 8; bases outside the gene matches: 8. This CDR3 has 15 residues. Germline V CDR1 and CDR2: LGHDT, YNNKEL (reference sequence). The CDR3 loop is CASSRRQGQDSPLHF. The DNA of the CDR3 is TGTGCCAGCAGCCGTAGACAGGGTCAGGATTCACCCCTCCACTTT.

This clonotype appeared many times. This sequence joins TRBV5-5 and TRBJ1-1; 8 nucleotides align to TRBD1. This CDR3 is 14 amino acids long. Germline CDR1 is SGHKS and CDR2 is YYEKEE (reference sequence). V lost 4 bases and J lost 3; bases outside the gene matches: 5. In DNA form, the CDR3 reads TGTGCCAGCAGCGTTACGGACAGGGACACTGAAGCTTTCTTT. This translates into CASSVTDRDTEAFF.

This clonotype was detected many times. The J gene is TRBJ2-7, the V gene TRBV7-6; tentative D call: TRBD1 (5 bases). The CDR3 extends over 16 amino acids. The V gene's germline CDR1 is SGHVS and CDR2 FNYEAQ. The V end was cut by 0 bases, the J end by 0 bases, with 12 bases between. The CDR3 DNA reads as TGTGCCAGCAGCTTAGCAGACAGACCCTTCTCCTACGAGCAGTACTTC. It translates to CASSLADRPFSYEQYF.

V and J are TRBV5-5 and TRBJ1-2; the D gene is possibly TRBD1 (5 bases). Trimming shortened V by 0 bases and J by 2 bases, and 8 bases separated the two germline ends. Looked up from germline, CDR1 is SGHKS and CDR2 is YYEKEE (reference sequence). The CDR3 spans 14 residues. In DNA, the CDR3 is TGTGCCAGCAGCTTGGGCTCAGGGAACTATGGCTACACCTTC. Translation: CASSLGSGNYGYTF. The full variable domain, in which reference TRBV5-5 and TRBJ1-2 provide the parts outside the CDR3, is DAGVTQSPTHLIKTRGQQVTLRCSPISGHKSVSWYQQVLGQGPQFIFQYYEKEERGRGNFPDRFSARQFPNYSSELNVNALLLGDSALYLCASSLGSGNYGYTFGSGTRLTVV.

The chain links TRBV6-1 to TRBJ1-5; D ambiguous. This CDR3 has 13 residues. Germline CDR1 MNHNS, CDR2 SASEGT. V shed 7 bases and J shed 0 bases, with 7 bases lying between them. The CDR3 region is CASMEISNQPQHF. The CDR3 DNA follows: TGTGCCAGCATGGAGATTAGCAATCAGCCCCAGCATTTT.

At least ten counts were recorded for this clonotype. The chain joins TRBV7-9 to TRBJ1-6; D is possibly TRBD1 (6 bases). V was cut by 5 bases and J by 7 bases, with 21 bases left in between. The V gene's germline CDR1 is SEHNR and CDR2 FQNEAQ (reference sequence). This CDR3 is 17 amino acids long. CDR3 residues: CASSTTGGIGGNSPLHF. CDR3 nucleotide sequence: TGTGCCAGCAGCACGACAGGAGGGATAGGGGGAAATTCACCCCTCCACTTT.

V and J are TRBV7-6 and TRBJ2-3; 7 bases are a match to TRBD2. The CDR3 covers 15 residues. With 2 bases clipped from V and 3 bases from J, the junction kept 5 bases outside the gene matches. Germline CDR1 is SGHVS and CDR2 is FNYEAQ. CDR3: CASSLFAGVTDTQYF. The CDR3 DNA reads TGTGCCAGCAGCTTATTTGCGGGAGTGACAGATACGCAGTATTTT. Filled out from reference TRBV7-6 and TRBJ2-3, the complete variable domain reads GAGVSQSPRYKVTKRGQDVALRCDPISGHVSLYWYRQALGQGPEFLTYFNYEAQQDKSGLPNDRFSAERPEGSISTLTIQRTEQRDSAMYRCASSLFAGVTDTQYFGPGTRLTVL.

This clonotype was observed many times. The chain employs TRBV6-1 and TRBJ2-7; TRBD1 matches at 8 bases. CDR1 is MNHNS and CDR2 is SASEGT in the germline V gene. The V and J ends lost 3 bases and 3 bases, in that order; junction bases with no gene match: 10. The CDR3 spans 16 residues. The CDR3 here is CASSDGQGPRVYEQYF. CDR3 sequence (DNA): TGTGCCAGCAGTGACGGACAGGGCCCCAGGGTCTACGAGCAGTACTTC.

This clonotype has a count of ten or more. This sequence joins TRBV7-2 and TRBJ2-5, with TRBD2 matching 7 bases. With 2 bases clipped from V and 2 bases from J, the junction kept 5 bases outside the gene matches. The germline gives CDR1 SGHTA, CDR2 FQGNSA. The CDR3 spans 15 residues. This CDR3 is CASSLWLAEQETQYF. The DNA for the CDR3 is TGTGCCAGCAGCTTATGGCTAGCGGAGCAAGAGACCCAGTACTTC.

There are many counts of this clonotype. The chain carries TRBV7-9 and TRBJ2-1, with a tentative D call TRBD1 (5 bases). Germline V gene lookup returns CDR1 SEHNR and CDR2 FQNEAQ (reference sequence). The V and J ends lost 3 bases and 8 bases respectively, with 11 bases between them. This CDR3 has 13 residues. The chain's CDR3 is CASSFQGLDEQFF. CDR3 DNA: TGTGCCAGCAGCTTCCAGGGTTTAGATGAGCAGTTCTTC. The full variable domain, in which reference TRBV7-9 and TRBJ2-1 provide the parts outside the CDR3, is DTGVSQNPRHKITKRGQNVTFRCDPISEHNRLYWYRQTLGQGPEFLTYFQNEAQLEKSRLLSDRFSAERPKGSFSTLEIQRTEQGDSAMYLCASSFQGLDEQFFGPGTRLTVL.

The gene calls are TRBV9 and TRBJ2-3; 11 nucleotides match TRBD2. The CDR3 contains 14 residues. J was trimmed by 4 bases and V by 5 bases; bases with no gene match: 3. Germline assignment: CDR1 SGDLS and CDR2 YYNGEE. CDR3: CASSRLAGPDTQYF. The CDR3 DNA sequence: TGTGCCAGCAGTAGACTAGCGGGGCCAGATACGCAGTATTTT. The full variable domain, completed using reference TRBV9 and TRBJ2-3, is DSGVTQTPKHLITATGQRVTLRCSPRSGDLSVYWYQQSLDQGLQFLIQYYNGEERAKGNILERFSAQQFPDLHSELNLSSLELGDSALYFCASSRLAGPDTQYFGPGTRLTVL.

This clonotype was recorded at least ten times. The chain carries TRBV29-1 and TRBJ1-1; D possibly corresponds to TRBD1 (5 bases). Trimming left V 4 bases short and J 10 bases short, with 10 bases between. Germline-derived CDR1 and CDR2 are SQVTM and ANQGSEA. The CDR3 sequence is 10 residues long. CDR3 DNA sequence: TGCAGCGTTGTAGGGACCTCAGCTTTCTTT. Protein sequence: CSVVGTSAFF.

V is TRBV5-6 and J is TRBJ2-1, with D unclear. From germline, CDR1 is SGHDT and CDR2 YYEEEE. CDR3 size: 15 residues. V lost 0 bases and J 8 bases, leaving 15 bases between the germline ends. The CDR3 loop is CASSLDSPRMYEQFF. CDR3 nucleotides: TGTGCCAGCAGCTTGGATTCTCCTAGAATGTATGAGCAGTTCTTC.

This clonotype was seen many times. The chain uses TRBV20-1 and TRBJ1-4; D remains unclear. The CDR3 extends over 13 amino acids. Germline CDR1 DFQATT, CDR2 SNEGSKA (reference sequence). V gave up 5 bases and J gave up 3 bases, with 10 bases separating them. The CDR3 sequence: CSAVPSANEKLFF. The CDR3 region has the DNA TGCAGTGCTGTCCCCTCAGCTAATGAAAAACTGTTTTTT.

This clonotype has only a few counts. This chain links TRBV7-9 with TRBJ2-3; TRBD1 matches 9 bases. Germline loops: CDR1 SEHNR, CDR2 FQNEAQ (reference sequence). After removal of 5 bases from V and 9 bases from J, the junction contained 9 bases not matched to a gene. This CDR3 contains 14 residues. CDR3 bases: TGTGCCAGCAGCACAACCGGGACAGGGAACACGCAGTATTTT. The encoded protein is CASSTTGTGNTQYF.

This clonotype appeared many times. The chain joins TRBV11-2 to TRBJ2-7; D call uncertain. Per the germline V gene, CDR1 is SGHAT and CDR2 is FQNNGV. CDR3 length equals 12 residues. Trimming stripped 0 bases from V and 9 bases from J, with 9 bases between. CDR3 in amino acids: CASSLEITGQYF. CDR3 coding DNA: TGTGCCAGCAGCTTAGAGATCACGGGGCAGTACTTC.

This chain links TRBV2 with TRBJ2-7; unclear D gene. Germline values: CDR1 SNHLY, CDR2 FYNNEI. The CDR3 contains 14 residues. V lost 1 base and J 0 bases, leaving 7 bases between the germline ends. CDR3 protein: CASSEVANSYEQYF. CDR3 DNA sequence: TGTGCCAGCAGTGAAGTGGCCAACTCCTACGAGCAGTACTTC.